Presented here are 4 T cell receptor beta chains from one specimen sequenced in a study of blood T cells in healthy people across ages. Primers used in a second PCR of about 6 to 12 cycles were a sample-barcoded 5' primer and a J-beta primer mix. TCRdb reprocessed the 5' RACE reads via MiXCR and lists one record per CDR3 protein. The data hold hundreds of thousands of distinct CDR3 sequences, with approximately 25% observed a single time. The data were also submitted as part of a second study, on T cells of mothers and their children.

Sequencing input: blood. These receptors all come from a boy between 10 and 17 years old in good health.

This clonotype was counted between two and nine times. The chain couples TRBV7-2 to TRBJ2-7, with TRBD1 matching 9 bases. CDR1 is SGHTA, CDR2 FQGNSA, per germline. After removal of 3 bases from V and 4 bases from J, the junction contained 4 bases not matched to a gene. The CDR3 covers 14 residues. DNA for the CDR3: TGTGCCAGCAGCTTTGGGACAGGGATTTACGAGCAGTACTTC. Amino acid sequence: CASSFGTGIYEQYF. The variable domain in full, with the rest retrieved from reference TRBV7-2 and TRBJ2-7, is GAGVSQSPSNKVTEKGKDVELRCDPISGHTALYWYRQSLGQGLEFLIYFQGNSAPDKSGLPSDRFSAERTGGSVSTLTIQRTQQEDSAVYLCASSFGTGIYEQYFGPGTRLTVT.

Worth noting for this clonotype: At one of its ends the junction is not consistent with the germline gene, which may arise from a read error. The V call is TRBV20-1, the J call TRBJ2-1; tentative D call: TRBD1 (6 bases). Germline CDR1 and CDR2: DFQATT and SNEGSKA (reference sequence). The CDR3 extends over 16 amino acids. The CDR3 DNA reads as TGCAGCGCTAGAGCGCTAGGGACACGGGAATACAATGAGCAGTTCTTC. It is translated as CSARALGTREYNEQFF.

The genes are TRBV18 and TRBJ2-1; tentative D call: TRBD1 (6 bases). V was shortened by 3 bases and J by 5 bases, with 17 bases between the two germline ends. This CDR3 contains 16 residues. Looked up from germline, CDR1 is KGHSH and CDR2 is LQKENI. CDR3 amino acids: CASSPLIGQTNNEQFF. Here the CDR3 DNA reads TGTGCCAGCTCACCCCTAATTGGACAGACGAACAATGAGCAGTTCTTC.

This clonotype has just a few counts. The rearrangement uses TRBV12-3 or TRBV12-4 and TRBJ2-7; D is ambiguous. The CDR3 length is 13 residues. The V and J ends lost 4 bases and 2 bases respectively, with 9 bases between them. The chain's CDR3 is CASSSPRTYEQYF. The CDR3 DNA follows: TGTGCCAGCAGTTCCCCGAGAACCTACGAGCAGTACTTC.